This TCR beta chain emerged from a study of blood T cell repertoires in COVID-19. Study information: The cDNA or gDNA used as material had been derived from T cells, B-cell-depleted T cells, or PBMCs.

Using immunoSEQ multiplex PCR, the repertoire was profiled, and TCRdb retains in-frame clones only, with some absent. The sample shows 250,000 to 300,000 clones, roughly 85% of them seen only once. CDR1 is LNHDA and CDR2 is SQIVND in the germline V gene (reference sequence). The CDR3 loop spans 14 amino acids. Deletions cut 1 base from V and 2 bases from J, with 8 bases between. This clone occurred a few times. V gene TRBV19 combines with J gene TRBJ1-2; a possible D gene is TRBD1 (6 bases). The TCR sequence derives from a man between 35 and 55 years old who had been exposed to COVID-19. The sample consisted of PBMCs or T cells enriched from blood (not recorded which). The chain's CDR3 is CASSIAGANYGYTF. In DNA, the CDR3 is TGTGCCAGTAGTATAGCAGGGGCGAACTATGGCTACACCTTC.